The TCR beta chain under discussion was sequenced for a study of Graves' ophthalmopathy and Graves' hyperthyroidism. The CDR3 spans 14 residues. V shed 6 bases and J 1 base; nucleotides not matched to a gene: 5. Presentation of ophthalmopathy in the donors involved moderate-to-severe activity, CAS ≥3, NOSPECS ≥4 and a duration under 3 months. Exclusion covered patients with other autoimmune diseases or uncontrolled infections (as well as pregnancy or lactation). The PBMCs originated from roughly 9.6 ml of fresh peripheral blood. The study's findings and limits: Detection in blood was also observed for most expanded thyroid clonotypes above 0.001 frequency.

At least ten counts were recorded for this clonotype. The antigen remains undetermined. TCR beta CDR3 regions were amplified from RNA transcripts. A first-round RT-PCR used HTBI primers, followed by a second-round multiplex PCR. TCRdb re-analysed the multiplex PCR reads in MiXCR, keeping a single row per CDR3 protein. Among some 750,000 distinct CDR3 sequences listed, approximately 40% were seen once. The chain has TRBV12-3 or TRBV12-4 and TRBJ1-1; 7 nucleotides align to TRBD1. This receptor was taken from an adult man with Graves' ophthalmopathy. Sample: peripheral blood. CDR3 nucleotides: TGTGCCAGCAGCTTTGGGACAGCGAACACTGAAGCTTTCTTT. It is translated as CASSFGTANTEAFF.